These 18 T cell receptor beta chains were all obtained from the same sample, sequenced in a study of blood T cell repertoires in COVID-19. The method was immunoSEQ multiplex PCR; TCRdb's version includes in-frame clones alone and lacks a portion of them. Of roughly 150,000 clones detected, about 89% appear once; the ten largest clones hold 2.5% to 3%. Sequenced sample: peripheral blood. These receptors were obtained from a man aged 55 to 70 with active or convalescent COVID-19.

The chain couples TRBV4-2 to TRBJ2-5, with D maybe TRBD1 (5 bases). Trimming took off 5 bases at V and 1 base at J, with 8 bases between the two ends. CDR3 length: 13 amino acids. Germline V CDR1 and CDR2: LGHNA, YNFKEQ. The CDR3, as DNA: TGTGCCAGCAGCAGGGGCCTCCAAGAGACCCAGTACTTC. Translated: CASSRGLQETQYF.

The J gene is TRBJ1-1, the V gene TRBV7-2, with D tentatively TRBD1 (5 bases). The CDR3 runs to 12 residues. CDR1 and CDR2 from the germline V gene are SGHTA and FQGNSA. V lost 3 bases and J lost 6, with 8 bases in between. CDR3 region: CASSFRQPEAFF. DNA of the CDR3: TGTGCCAGCAGCTTTAGACAGCCTGAAGCTTTCTTT.

V gene TRBV7-2 combines with J gene TRBJ1-2; a weak D match, TRBD1 (6 bases). CDR1 and CDR2 from the germline V gene are SGHTA and FQGNSA. The ends were cut back, 1 base at V and 4 bases at J, with 13 bases in the middle. This CDR3 comprises 15 residues. The CDR3 nucleotides are TGTGCCAGCAGCTTAGGGCCGACAGGAGCCTATGGCTACACCTTC. Its translation is CASSLGPTGAYGYTF.

V and J are TRBV11-3 and TRBJ2-5; D is unresolved. Deletions cut 5 bases from V and 9 bases from J, with 16 bases between. This CDR3 comprises 13 residues. Germline V gene data show CDR1 as SGHNT and CDR2 as YENEEA. In DNA form, the CDR3 reads TGTGCCAGCAGCCGGATAATCGGAGACCCCCAGTACTTC. Its protein product is CASSRIIGDPQYF.

V usage is TRBV29-1 and J usage is TRBJ2-2, with D possibly being TRBD1 (6 bases). Trimming removed 4 bases at V and 7 bases at J, with 10 bases between. The V gene's germline CDR1 is SQVTM and CDR2 ANQGSEA. The CDR3 consists of 12 residues. The CDR3 nucleotides are TGCAGCGTTGGAGGGGGTGACGGGGAGCTGTTTTTT. Its translation is CSVGGGDGELFF.

V gene TRBV23-1 combines with J gene TRBJ1-2; no firm D call. TRBV23-1 is given ORF status, its function remaining uncertain. V lost 6 bases, J lost 0 bases, and 11 bases lay in between. This CDR3 contains 14 residues. The chain's CDR3 is CASSPDQANYGYTF. The CDR3 DNA reads as TGCGCCAGCAGCCCCGATCAGGCTAACTATGGCTACACCTTC.

The V gene is TRBV3-1 (or the pseudogene TRBV3-2), the J gene TRBJ1-2; D is undetermined. The germline CDR1 and CDR2 sequences are LGHDT and YNNKEL (reference sequence). CDR3 size: 13 residues. V lost 3 bases to trimming and J lost 7 bases, with 12 bases between them. The CDR3 protein is CASSQNSLGGYTF. CDR3 DNA: TGTGCCAGCAGCCAGAATAGTCTTGGTGGCTACACCTTC.

V usage is TRBV7-2 and J usage is TRBJ2-7; tentatively, D is TRBD1 (6 bases). CDR3 length: 14 amino acids. Between the trimmed V and J ends, which lost 3 bases and 6 bases, there was a span of 15 bases. Per the germline V gene, CDR1 is SGHTA and CDR2 is FQGNSA. CDR3 loop: CASSFTGFSSEQYF. The CDR3 nucleotides are TGTGCCAGCAGCTTTACAGGGTTCTCTTCCGAGCAGTACTTC.

The genes are TRBV5-1 and TRBJ1-2, with D possibly matching TRBD1 (5 bases). V lost 3 bases and J lost 0, with 9 bases in between. CDR3 size: 14 residues. Germline V lookup: CDR1 SGHRS, CDR2 YFSETQ. The chain's CDR3 is CASSSGGANYGYTF. Here the CDR3 DNA reads TGCGCCAGCAGCTCCGGGGGGGCTAACTATGGCTACACCTTC.

This sequence joins TRBV7-6 and TRBJ2-7; possibly TRBD1 for D (5 bases). Deletions cut 7 bases from V and 3 bases from J, with 25 bases between. Germline V gene data show CDR1 as SGHVS and CDR2 as FNYEAQ. This CDR3 contains 17 residues. The CDR3 region is CASTLTPRGAGGYEQYF. CDR3 in DNA: TGTGCCAGCACCCTAACCCCACGTGGGGCAGGCGGCTACGAGCAGTACTTC.

The V and J genes are TRBV4-2 and TRBJ1-4, with D perhaps matching TRBD1 (5 bases). Trimming stripped 0 bases from V and 3 bases from J, with 11 bases between. CDR1 is LGHNA and CDR2 is YNFKEQ in the germline V gene. The CDR3 runs to 16 residues. In nucleotides, the CDR3 is TGTGCCAGCAGCCAAGAGGTGGGGGGAGCTAATGAAAAACTGTTTTTT. It yields the protein CASSQEVGGANEKLFF.

This clone has a handful of counts. This CDR3 is CASSLRLNTEAFF. For the CDR3, the DNA is TGTGCCAGCAGCTTGCGTCTGAACACTGAAGCTTTCTTT. The chain combines TRBV7-9 with TRBJ1-1; D uncertain. CDR1 is SEHNR and CDR2 is FQNEAQ in the germline V gene (reference sequence). The ends were cut back, 3 bases at V and 0 bases at J, with 5 bases in the middle. This CDR3 contains 13 residues.

This rearrangement joins TRBV12-2 to TRBJ2-3; the table's D gene call, TRBD1, was not cross checked with the DNA. TRBV12-2 is given as a pseudogene. The CDR3 spans 16 residues. CDR3 nucleotide sequence: TGTGCAAGTCGCTTAGGTCAGGACAGGGGTGAATTTGAAAAGTATTTT. It yields the protein CASRLGQDRGEFEKYF.

The chain couples TRBV13 to TRBJ2-2, with D hard to call. V lost 7 bases, J lost 7 bases, and 10 bases lay in between. CDR1 PRHDT and CDR2 FYEKMQ come from the germline V gene (reference sequence). The CDR3 sequence is 12 residues long. The DNA of the CDR3 is TGTGCCAGCACCCTTATCGGCGGGGAGCTGTTTTTT. It is translated as CASTLIGGELFF.

At least ten counts were recorded for this clone. The V and J genes are TRBV4-2 and TRBJ2-3; D unclear. The CDR3 loop spans 19 amino acids. The V gene's germline CDR1 is LGHNA and CDR2 YNFKEQ. Trimming took off 4 bases at V and 4 bases at J, with 27 bases between the two ends. The CDR3 DNA reads TGTGCCAGCAGCCTTGGCGAGTACGGGTTCGAAAATAGGCCAGATACGCAGTATTTT. Its translation is CASSLGEYGFENRPDTQYF.

The chain has TRBV5-3 and TRBJ2-7, with TRBD1 identical over 7 bases. TRBV5-3 is treated as an ORF (open reading frame) with a function not yet certain. V lost 6 bases to trimming and J lost 4 bases; unmatched junction nucleotides: 7. CDR3 length: 13 residues. The CDR3 region has the DNA TGTGCCAGAACCGACAGGGTGAGGTACGAGCAGTACTTC. Translated: CARTDRVRYEQYF.

The chain is built from TRBV24-1 and TRBJ2-5; D possibly corresponds to TRBD2 (7 bases). There are 17 residues in the CDR3. V lost 6 bases and J 1 base, leaving 20 bases between the germline ends. Germline loops: CDR1 KGHDR, CDR2 SFDVKD. This CDR3 reads CATSLGGAGQFQETQYF. For the CDR3, the DNA is TGTGCCACCAGTTTGGGGGGGGCCGGACAGTTCCAAGAGACCCAGTACTTC.

V gene TRBV15 combines with J gene TRBJ2-5, with D possibly TRBD2 on 5 matching bases. V gave up 5 bases and J gave up 2 bases, with 9 bases separating them. Germline assignment: CDR1 LNHNV and CDR2 YYDKDF (reference sequence). There are 13 residues in the CDR3. In nucleotides, the CDR3 is TGTGCCACCAGCCCCGGGGTACAAGAGACCCAGTACTTC. It is translated as CATSPGVQETQYF. The variable domain in full, completed from reference TRBV15 and TRBJ2-5, reads DAMVIQNPRYQVTQFGKPVTLSCSQTLNHNVMYWYQQKSSQAPKLLFHYYDKDFNNEADTPDNFQSRRPNTSFCFLDIRSPGLGDTAMYLCATSPGVQETQYFGPGTRLLVL.